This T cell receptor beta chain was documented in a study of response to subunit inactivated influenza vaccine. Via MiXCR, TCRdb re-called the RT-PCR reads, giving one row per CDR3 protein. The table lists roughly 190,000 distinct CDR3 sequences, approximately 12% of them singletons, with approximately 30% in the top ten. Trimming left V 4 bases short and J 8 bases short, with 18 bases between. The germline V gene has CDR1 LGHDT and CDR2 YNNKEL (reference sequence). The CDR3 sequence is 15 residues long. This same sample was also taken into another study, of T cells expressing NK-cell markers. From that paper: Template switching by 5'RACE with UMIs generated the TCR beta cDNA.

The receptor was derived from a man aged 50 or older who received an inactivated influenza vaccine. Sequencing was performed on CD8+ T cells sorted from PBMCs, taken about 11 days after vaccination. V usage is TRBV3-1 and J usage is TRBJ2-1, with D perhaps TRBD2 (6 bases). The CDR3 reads CASSRPLREGDEQFF. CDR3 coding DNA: TGTGCCAGCAGCCGACCTCTGCGGGAAGGTGATGAGCAGTTCTTC.